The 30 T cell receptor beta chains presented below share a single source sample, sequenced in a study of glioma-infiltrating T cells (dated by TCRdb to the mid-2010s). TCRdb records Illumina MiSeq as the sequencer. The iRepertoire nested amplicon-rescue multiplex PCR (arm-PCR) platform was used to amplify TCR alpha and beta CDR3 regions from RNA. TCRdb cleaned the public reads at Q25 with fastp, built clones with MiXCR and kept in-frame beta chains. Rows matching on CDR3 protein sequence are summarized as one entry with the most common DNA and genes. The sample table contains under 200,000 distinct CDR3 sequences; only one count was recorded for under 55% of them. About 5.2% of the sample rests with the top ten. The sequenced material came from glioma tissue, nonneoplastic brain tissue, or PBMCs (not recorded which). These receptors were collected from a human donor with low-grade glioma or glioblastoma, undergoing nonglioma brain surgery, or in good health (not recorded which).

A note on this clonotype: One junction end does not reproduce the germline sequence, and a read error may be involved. DNA of the CDR3: TGTGCCAGCAGTGACTCAGGGTGCGCAAGACTAGATACGCAGTATTTT. The encoded protein is CASSDSGCARLDTQYF. The gene calls are TRBV6-2 or TRBV6-3 and TRBJ2-3, with D possibly matching TRBD1 (5 bases). The CDR3 consists of 16 residues. Per the germline V gene, CDR1 is MNHEY and CDR2 is SVGEGT.

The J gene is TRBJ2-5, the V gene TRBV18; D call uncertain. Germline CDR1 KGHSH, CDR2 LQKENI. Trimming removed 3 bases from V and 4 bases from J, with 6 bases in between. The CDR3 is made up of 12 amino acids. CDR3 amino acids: CASSPCPETQYF. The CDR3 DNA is TGTGCCAGCTCACCGTGTCCAGAGACCCAGTACTTC. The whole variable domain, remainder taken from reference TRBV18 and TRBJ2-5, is NAGVMQNPRHLVRRRGQEARLRCSPMKGHSHVYWYRQLPEEGLKFMVYLQKENIIDESGMPKERFSAEFPKEGPSILRIQQVVRGDSAAYFCASSPCPETQYFGPGTRLLVL.

The CDR3: CASSRRTSATNEKLFF. The CDR3 DNA reads as TGTGCCAGCAGCCGACGAACAAGTGCAACTAATGAAAAACTGTTTTTT. The chain combines TRBV12-3 or TRBV12-4 with TRBJ1-4; D unresolved. The length of the CDR3 is 16 residues. Trimming removed 6 bases from V and 0 bases from J, with 14 bases in between.

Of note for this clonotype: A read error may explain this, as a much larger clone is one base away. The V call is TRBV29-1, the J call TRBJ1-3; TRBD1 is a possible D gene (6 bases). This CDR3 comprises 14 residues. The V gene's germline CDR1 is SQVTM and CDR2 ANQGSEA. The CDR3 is CSVVTGNSGNNIYF. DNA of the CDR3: TGCAGCGTTGTAACAGGGAACTCTGGAAACAACATATATTTT.

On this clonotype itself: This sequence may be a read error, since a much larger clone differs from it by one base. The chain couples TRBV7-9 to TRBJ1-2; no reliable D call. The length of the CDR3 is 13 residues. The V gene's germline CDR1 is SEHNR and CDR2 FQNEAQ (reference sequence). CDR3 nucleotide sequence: TGTGCCAGCAGCTTAGCGGGCGGCTATGCCTACACCTTC. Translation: CASSLAGGYAYTF.

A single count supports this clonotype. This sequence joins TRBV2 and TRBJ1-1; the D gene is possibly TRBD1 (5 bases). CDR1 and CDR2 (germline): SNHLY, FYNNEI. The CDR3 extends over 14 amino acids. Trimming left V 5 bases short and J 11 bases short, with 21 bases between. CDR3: CASSLPGHRPNAFF. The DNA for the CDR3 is TGTGCCAGCAGTCTCCCCGGACACCGACCTAACGCTTTCTTT.

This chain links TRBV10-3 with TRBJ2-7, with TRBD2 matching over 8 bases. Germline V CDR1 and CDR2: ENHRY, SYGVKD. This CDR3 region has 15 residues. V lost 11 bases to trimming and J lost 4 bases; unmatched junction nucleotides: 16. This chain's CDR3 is CASGQSSGEFYEQYF. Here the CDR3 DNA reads TGTGCCTCCGGGCAGAGTAGCGGGGAATTTTACGAGCAGTACTTC.

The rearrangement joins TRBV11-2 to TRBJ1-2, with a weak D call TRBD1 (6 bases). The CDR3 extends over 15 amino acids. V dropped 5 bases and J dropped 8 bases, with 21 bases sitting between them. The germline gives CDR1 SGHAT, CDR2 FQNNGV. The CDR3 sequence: CASSRDSYMGAGYTF. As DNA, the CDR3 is TGTGCCAGCAGCCGAGACAGCTACATGGGGGCGGGCTACACCTTC.

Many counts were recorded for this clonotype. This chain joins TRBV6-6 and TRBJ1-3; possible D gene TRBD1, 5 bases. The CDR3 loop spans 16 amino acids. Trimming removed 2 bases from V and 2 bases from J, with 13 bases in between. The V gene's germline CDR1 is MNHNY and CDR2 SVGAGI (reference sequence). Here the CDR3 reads CASSYGATETGNTIYF. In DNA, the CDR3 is TGTGCCAGCAGTTACGGGGCTACAGAGACTGGAAACACCATATATTTT.

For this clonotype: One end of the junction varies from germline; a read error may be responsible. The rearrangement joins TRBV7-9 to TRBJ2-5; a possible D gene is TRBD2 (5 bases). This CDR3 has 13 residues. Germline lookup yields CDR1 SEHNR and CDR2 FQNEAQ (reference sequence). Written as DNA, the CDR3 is TGTGCCAGCAGCTTAGGAGGGCGAGAGACCGAGTACTTC. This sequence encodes CASSLGGRETEYF. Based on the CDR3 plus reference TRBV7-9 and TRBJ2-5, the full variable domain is DTGVSQNPRHKITKRGQNVTFRCDPISEHNRLYWYRQTLGQGPEFLTYFQNEAQLEKSRLLSDRFSAERPKGSFSTLEIQRTEQGDSAMYLCASSLGGRETEYFGPGTRLLVL.

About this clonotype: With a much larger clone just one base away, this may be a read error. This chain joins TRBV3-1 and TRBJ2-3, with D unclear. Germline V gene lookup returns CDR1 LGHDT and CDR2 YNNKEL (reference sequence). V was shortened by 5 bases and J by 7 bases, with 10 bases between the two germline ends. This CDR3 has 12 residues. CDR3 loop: CASSSQSNTQYF. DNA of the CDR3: TGTGCCAGCAGCTCCCAGTCAAATACGCAGTATTTT.

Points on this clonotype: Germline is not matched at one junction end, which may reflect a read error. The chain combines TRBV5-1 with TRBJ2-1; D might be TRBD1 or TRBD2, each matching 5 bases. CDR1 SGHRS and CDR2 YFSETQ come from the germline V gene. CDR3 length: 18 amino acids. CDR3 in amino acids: CARSLGDLFSSSYNEQFF. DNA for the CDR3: TGCGCCAGAAGCTTGGGGGACCTGTTTTCGAGCTCCTACAATGAGCAGTTCTTC.

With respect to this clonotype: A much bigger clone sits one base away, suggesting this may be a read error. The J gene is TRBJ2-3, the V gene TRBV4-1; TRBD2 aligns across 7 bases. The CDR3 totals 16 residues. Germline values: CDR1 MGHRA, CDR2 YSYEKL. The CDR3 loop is CASSQERDYSTDTLYF. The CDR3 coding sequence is TGCGCCAGCAGCCAAGAAAGGGACTACAGCACAGATACGCTGTATTTT.

CDR3 in DNA: TGTGCCAGCAGCCAAGAACGCTTCTACGAGCAGTACTTC. Amino acids: CASSQERFYEQYF. The J gene is TRBJ2-7, the V gene TRBV14; D remains ambiguous. V was shortened by 0 bases and J by 3 bases, with 6 bases between the two germline ends. Germline CDR1 reads SGHDN; CDR2 reads FVKESK. The length of the CDR3 is 13 residues.

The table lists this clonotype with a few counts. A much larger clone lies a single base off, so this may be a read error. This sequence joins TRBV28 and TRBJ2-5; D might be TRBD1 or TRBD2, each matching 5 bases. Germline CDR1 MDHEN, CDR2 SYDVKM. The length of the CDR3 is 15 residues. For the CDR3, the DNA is TGTGCCAGCGGCCACTCCGCCGGGACCCAAGAGACCAAGTACTTC. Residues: CASGHSAGTQETKYF.

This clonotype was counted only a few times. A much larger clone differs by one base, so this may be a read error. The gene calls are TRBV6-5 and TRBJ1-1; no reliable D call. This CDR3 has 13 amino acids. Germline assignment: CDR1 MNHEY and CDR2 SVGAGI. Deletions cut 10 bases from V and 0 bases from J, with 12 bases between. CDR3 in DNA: TGTGCCACCCTATGGGAATTGAACACTGAAGCTTTCTTT. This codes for CATLWELNTEAFF.

CDR3 DNA: TGTGCCAGCAGTGTCGGCCTCGGTCAGCCCCAGCATTTT. Protein: CASSVGLGQPQHF. V is TRBV2 and J is TRBJ1-5; no firm D call. CDR3 size: 13 residues. CDR1 and CDR2 (germline): SNHLY, FYNNEI. The V end was cut by 4 bases, the J end by 6 bases, with 10 bases between.

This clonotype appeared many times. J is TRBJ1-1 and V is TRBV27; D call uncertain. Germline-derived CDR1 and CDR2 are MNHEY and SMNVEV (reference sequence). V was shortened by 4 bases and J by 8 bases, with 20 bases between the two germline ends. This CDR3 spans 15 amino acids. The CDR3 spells CASSSLFMGGGEAFF. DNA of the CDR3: TGTGCCAGCAGTTCCCTTTTTATGGGCGGCGGCGAAGCTTTCTTT.

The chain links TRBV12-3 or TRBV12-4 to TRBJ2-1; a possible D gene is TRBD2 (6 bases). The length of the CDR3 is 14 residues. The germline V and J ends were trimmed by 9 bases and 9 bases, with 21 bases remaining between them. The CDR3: CARTEDYAPGEQFF. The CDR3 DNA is TGTGCCAGAACCGAGGACTACGCTCCGGGTGAGCAGTTCTTC.

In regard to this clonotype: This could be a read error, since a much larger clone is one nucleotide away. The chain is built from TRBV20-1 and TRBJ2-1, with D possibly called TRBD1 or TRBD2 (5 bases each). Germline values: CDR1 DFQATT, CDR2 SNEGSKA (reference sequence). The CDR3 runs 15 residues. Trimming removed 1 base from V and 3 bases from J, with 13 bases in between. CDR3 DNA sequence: TGCAGTGCTAGAGGTTTAGAGGGGTTCTACAATGAGCAGTTCTTC. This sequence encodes CSARGLEGFYNEQFF.

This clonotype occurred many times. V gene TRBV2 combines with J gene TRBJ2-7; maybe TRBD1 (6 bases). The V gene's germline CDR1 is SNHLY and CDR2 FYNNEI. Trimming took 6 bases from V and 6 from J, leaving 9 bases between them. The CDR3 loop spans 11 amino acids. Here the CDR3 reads CASRQGVEQYF. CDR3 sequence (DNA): TGTGCCAGCAGACAGGGAGTCGAGCAGTACTTC.

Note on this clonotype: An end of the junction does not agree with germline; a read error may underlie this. CDR3 in amino acids: CASSPGQGSNQPKHF. CDR3 nucleotide sequence: TGTGCCAGCAGCCCCGGACAGGGCAGCAATCAGCCCAAGCATTTT. The genes are TRBV9 and TRBJ1-5, with TRBD1 matching 8 bases. This CDR3 is 15 amino acids long. Germline loops: CDR1 SGDLS, CDR2 YYNGEE.

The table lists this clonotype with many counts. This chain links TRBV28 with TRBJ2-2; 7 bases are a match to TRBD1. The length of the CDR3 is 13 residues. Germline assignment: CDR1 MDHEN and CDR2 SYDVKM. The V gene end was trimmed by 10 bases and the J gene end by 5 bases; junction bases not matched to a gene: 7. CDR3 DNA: TGTGCCACCGGGACAGTAAATACCGGGGAGCTGTTTTTT. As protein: CATGTVNTGELFF.

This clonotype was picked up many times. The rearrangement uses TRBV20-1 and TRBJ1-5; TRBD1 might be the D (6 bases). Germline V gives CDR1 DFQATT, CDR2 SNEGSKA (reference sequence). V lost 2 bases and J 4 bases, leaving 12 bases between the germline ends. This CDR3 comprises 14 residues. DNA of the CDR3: TGCAGTGCTAGACCGGGGGCCGATAATCAGCCCCAGCATTTT. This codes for CSARPGADNQPQHF.

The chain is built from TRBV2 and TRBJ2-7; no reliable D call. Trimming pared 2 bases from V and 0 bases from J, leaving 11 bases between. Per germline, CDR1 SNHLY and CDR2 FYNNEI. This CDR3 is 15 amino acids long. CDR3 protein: CASSELTRSSYEQYF. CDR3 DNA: TGTGCCAGCAGTGAATTGACCCGTAGCTCCTACGAGCAGTACTTC.

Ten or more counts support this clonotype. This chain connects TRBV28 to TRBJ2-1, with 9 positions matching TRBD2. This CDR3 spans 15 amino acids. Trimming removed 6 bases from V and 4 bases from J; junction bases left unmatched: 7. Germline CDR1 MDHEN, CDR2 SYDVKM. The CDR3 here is CASSPGTSLYNEQFF. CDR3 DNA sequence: TGTGCCAGCAGCCCCGGGACTAGCCTGTACAATGAGCAGTTCTTC.

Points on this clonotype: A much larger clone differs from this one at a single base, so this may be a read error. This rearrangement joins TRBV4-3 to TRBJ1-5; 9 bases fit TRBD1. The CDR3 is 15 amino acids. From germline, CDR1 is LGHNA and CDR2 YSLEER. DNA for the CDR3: TGCGCCAGAAGCCAAGCCGACAGGGGGGATCAGCCCCAGCATTTT. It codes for CARSQADRGDQPQHF.

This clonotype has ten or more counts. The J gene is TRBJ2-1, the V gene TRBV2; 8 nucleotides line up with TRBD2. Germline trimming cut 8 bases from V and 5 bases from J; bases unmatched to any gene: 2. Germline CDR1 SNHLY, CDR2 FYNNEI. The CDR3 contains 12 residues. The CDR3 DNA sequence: TGTGCCAGCGGGACTAGAAACAATGAGCAGTTCTTC. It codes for CASGTRNNEQFF.

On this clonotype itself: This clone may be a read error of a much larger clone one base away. CDR3 coding DNA: TGTGCCAGCAGAAAGCAAGAGAACCAGTACTTC. Amino acid sequence: CASRKQENQYF. The chain recombines TRBV27 with TRBJ2-5; D is undetermined. In germline, CDR1 is MNHEY, CDR2 SMNVEV (reference sequence). The CDR3 is 11 residues long.

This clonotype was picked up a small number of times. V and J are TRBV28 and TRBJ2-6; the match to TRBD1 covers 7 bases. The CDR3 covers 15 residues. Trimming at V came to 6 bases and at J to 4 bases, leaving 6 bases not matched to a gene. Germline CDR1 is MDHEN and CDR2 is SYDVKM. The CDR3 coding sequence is TGTGCCAGCAGGACCACAGGGGTCGGGGCCAACGTCCTGACTTTC. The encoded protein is CASRTTGVGANVLTF.